One and the same sample provided the 2 T cell receptor beta chains below, sequenced in a study of blood T cell repertoires in COVID-19. The table came from immunoSEQ multiplex PCR; TCRdb's copy has only in-frame clones and leaves some out. The sample lists around 150,000 clones, approximately 83% occurring once. Material for sequencing was PBMCs or T cells enriched from blood (not recorded which). These receptors were collected from an older man who had been exposed to COVID-19.

This clone was recorded only once. CDR3 loop: CASSSWTGSGNEQFF. DNA for the CDR3: TGTGCCAGCAGCTCCTGGACAGGGTCGGGGAATGAGCAGTTCTTC. The chain employs TRBV5-4 and TRBJ2-1; 8 nucleotides align to TRBD1. CDR1 and CDR2 (germline): SGHNT, YYREEE (reference sequence). J was trimmed by 7 bases and V by 3 bases; bases with no gene match: 9. The CDR3 is 15 residues long.

The chain combines TRBV9 with TRBJ1-5; D is perhaps TRBD1 (5 bases). The CDR3 is made up of 15 amino acids. Germline CDR1 reads SGDLS; CDR2 reads YYNGEE. V lost 4 bases, J lost 2 bases, and 13 bases lay in between. CDR3 in DNA: TGTGCCAGCAGCCCAACCGGGACTGGCAATCAGCCCCAGCATTTT. This encodes CASSPTGTGNQPQHF.